This T cell receptor (beta chain) appears in the sequencing data of a study of neurological immune-mediated disorders. Each CDR3 protein gets one entry after TCRdb re-called the 5' RACE reads with MiXCR. The profile shows 70,000 or so distinct CDR3 sequences, around 5.2% of them singletons. This clonotype was counted many times. This CDR3 comprises 13 residues. The V and J ends lost 5 bases and 0 bases respectively, with 7 bases between them. From germline, CDR1 is MGHDK and CDR2 SYGVNS. The rearrangement joins TRBV25-1 to TRBJ2-5, with D uncertain. Sequencing was done on a sample of PBMCs. This receptor was obtained from a woman in her 30s with multiple sclerosis. CDR3 loop: CASSSPYQETQYF. CDR3 DNA sequence: TGTGCCAGCAGTTCGCCGTACCAAGAGACCCAGTACTTC.